This T cell receptor (beta chain) was found in a study of T cells in Graves' hyperthyroidism and ophthalmopathy. Overall study context: Staff took peripheral blood when the initial diagnosis was made, before any treatment began. Notes on the study in general: Among thyroid clonotypes expanded above 0.001, most also appeared in blood.

Amplified regions were TCR beta CDR3 sequences from RNA transcripts. RT-PCR in the first round (using the HTBI primer set) targeted the TCR CDR3. TCRdb called the multiplex PCR reads again in MiXCR, with one record for every CDR3 protein. The sample consists of 450,000 to 550,000 distinct CDR3 sequences, 24% of them appearing once. In the case of this clonotype: Its antigen remains unknown.

Under 3 months was the duration of disease in ophthalmopathy patients, who also had a Clinical Activity Score of at least 3 and a NOSPECS grade of at least 4. Fresh peripheral blood, roughly 10 ml, was the source of the PBMCs. The CDR3 has 15 residues. V shed 6 bases and J 2 bases; nucleotides not matched to a gene: 3. Germline CDR1 MNHEY, CDR2 SVGEGT. The clonotype was recovered from a woman in her 30s with Graves' ophthalmopathy. V and J are TRBV6-2 or TRBV6-3 and TRBJ2-7; 14 bases are shared with TRBD2. Sequencing was performed on blood. The CDR3 DNA reads as TGTGCCAGCAGGACTAGCGGGAGGGCCCCCTACGAGCAGTACTTC. Protein: CASRTSGRAPYEQYF.